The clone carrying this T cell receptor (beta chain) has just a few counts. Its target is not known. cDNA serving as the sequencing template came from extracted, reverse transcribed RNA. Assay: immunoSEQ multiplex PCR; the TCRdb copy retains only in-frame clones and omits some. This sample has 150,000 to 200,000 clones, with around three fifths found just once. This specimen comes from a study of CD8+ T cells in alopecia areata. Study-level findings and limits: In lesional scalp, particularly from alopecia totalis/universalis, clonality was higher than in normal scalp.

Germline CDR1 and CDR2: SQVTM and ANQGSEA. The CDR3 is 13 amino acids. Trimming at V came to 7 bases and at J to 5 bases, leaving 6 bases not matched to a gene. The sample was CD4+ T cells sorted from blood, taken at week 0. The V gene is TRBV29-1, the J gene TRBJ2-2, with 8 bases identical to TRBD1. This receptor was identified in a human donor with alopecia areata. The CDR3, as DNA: TGCAGCGGAACAGGGGGATCGACCGGGGAGCTGTTTTTT. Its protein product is CSGTGGSTGELFF.